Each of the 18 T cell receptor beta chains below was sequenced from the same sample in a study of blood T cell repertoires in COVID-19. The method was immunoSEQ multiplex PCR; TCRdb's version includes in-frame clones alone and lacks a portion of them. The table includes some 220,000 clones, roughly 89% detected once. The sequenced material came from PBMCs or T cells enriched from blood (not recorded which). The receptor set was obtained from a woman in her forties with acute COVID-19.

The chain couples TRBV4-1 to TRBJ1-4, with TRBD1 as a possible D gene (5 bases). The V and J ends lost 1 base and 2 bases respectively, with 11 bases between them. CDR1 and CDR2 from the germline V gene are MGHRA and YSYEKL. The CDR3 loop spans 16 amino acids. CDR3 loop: CASSQGMGGTNEKLFF. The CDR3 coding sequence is TGCGCCAGCAGCCAAGGGATGGGGGGGACTAATGAAAAACTGTTTTTT.

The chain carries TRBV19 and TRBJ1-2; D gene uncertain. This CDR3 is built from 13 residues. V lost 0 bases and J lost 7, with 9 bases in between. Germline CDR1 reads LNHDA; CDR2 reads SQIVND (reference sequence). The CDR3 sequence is CASSIDRFGGYTF. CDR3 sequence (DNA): TGTGCCAGTAGTATAGATAGATTCGGTGGCTACACCTTC.

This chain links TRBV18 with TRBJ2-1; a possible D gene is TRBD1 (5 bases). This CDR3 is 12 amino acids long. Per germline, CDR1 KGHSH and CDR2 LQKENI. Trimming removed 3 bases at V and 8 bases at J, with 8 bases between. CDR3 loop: CASSPRVDEQFF. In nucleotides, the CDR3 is TGTGCCAGCTCACCCAGGGTTGATGAGCAGTTCTTC.

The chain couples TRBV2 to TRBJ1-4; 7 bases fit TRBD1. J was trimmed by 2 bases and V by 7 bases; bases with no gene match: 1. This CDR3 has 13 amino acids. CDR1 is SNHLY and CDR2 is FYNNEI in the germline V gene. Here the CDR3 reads CASKGQTNEKLFF. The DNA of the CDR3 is TGTGCCAGCAAGGGACAGACTAATGAAAAACTGTTTTTT.

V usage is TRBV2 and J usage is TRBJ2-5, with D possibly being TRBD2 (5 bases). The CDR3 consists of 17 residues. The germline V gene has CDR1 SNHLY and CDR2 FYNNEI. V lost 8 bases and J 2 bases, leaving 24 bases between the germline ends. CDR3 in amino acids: CASRVSLGRGPQETQYF. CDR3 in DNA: TGTGCCAGCCGAGTGTCCCTCGGTCGGGGTCCACAAGAGACCCAGTACTTC.

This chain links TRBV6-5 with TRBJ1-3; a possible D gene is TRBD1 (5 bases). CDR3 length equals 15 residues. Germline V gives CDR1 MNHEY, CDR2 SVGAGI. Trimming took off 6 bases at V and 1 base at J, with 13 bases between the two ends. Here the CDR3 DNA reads TGTGCCAGCAGCCCAACGGGGGAATCTGGAAACACCATATATTTT. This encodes CASSPTGESGNTIYF.

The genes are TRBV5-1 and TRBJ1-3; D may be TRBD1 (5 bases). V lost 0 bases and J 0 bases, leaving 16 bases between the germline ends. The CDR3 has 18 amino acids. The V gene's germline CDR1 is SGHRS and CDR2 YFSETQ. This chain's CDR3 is CASSLVPGPMDSGNTIYF. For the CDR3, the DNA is TGCGCCAGCAGCTTGGTGCCAGGGCCCATGGACTCTGGAAACACCATATATTTT. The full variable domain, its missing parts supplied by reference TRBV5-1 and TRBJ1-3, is KAGVTQTPRYLIKTRGQQVTLSCSPISGHRSVSWYQQTPGQGLQFLFEYFSETQRNKGNFPGRFSGRQFSNSRSEMNVSTLELGDSALYLCASSLVPGPMDSGNTIYFGEGSWLTVV.

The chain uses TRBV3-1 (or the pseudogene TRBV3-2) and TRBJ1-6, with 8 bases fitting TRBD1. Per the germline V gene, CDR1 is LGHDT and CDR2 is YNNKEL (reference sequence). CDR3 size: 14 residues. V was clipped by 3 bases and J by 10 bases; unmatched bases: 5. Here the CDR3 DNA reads TGTGCCAGCAGCCAGACAGGGGTCGGATCACCCCTCCACTTT. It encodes CASSQTGVGSPLHF.

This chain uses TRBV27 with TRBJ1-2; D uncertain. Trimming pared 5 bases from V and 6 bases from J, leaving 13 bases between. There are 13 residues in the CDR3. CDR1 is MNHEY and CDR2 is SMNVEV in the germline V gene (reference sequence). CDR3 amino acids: CASSPQVGDGYTF. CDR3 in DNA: TGTGCCAGCAGTCCCCAGGTGGGTGATGGCTACACCTTC.

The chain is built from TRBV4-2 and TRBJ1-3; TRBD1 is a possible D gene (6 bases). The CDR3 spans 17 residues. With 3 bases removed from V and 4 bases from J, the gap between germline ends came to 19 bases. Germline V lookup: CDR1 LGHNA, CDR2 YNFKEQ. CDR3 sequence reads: CASSQATGGQNGNTIYF. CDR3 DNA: TGTGCCAGCAGCCAGGCCACGGGGGGGCAGAACGGAAACACCATATATTTT.

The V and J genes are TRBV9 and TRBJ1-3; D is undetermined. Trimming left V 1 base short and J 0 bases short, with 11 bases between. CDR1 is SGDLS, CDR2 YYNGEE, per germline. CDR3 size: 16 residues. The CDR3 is CASSVIQVFSGNTIYF. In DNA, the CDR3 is TGTGCCAGCAGCGTAATCCAGGTTTTCTCTGGAAACACCATATATTTT.

CDR3 nucleotide sequence: TGTGCCACCAGTGATTTGAGAGGATTACCCCACGAGCAGTACGTC. Translated: CATSDLRGLPHEQYV. J is TRBJ2-7 and V is TRBV24-1; D ambiguous. The CDR3 consists of 15 residues. Germline loops: CDR1 KGHDR, CDR2 SFDVKD. V was trimmed by 0 bases and J by 5 bases, leaving 13 bases between them.

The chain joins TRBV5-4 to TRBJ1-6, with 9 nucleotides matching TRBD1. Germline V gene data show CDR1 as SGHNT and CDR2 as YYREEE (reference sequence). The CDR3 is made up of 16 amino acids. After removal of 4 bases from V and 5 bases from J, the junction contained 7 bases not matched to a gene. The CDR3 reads CASSQGTGFDNSPLHF. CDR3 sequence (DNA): TGTGCCAGCAGCCAGGGGACAGGGTTCGATAATTCACCCCTCCACTTT.

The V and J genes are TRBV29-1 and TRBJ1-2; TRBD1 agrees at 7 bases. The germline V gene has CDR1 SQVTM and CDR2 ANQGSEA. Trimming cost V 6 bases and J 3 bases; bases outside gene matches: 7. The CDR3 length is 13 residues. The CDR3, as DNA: TGCAGCGTGGTGGTAACAGGGGACTATGGCTACACCTTC. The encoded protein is CSVVVTGDYGYTF.

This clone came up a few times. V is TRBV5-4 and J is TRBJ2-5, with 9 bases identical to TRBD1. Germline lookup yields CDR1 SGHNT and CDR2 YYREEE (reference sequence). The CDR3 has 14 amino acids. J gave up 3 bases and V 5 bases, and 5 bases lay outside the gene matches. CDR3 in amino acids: CASRHRGLEETQYF. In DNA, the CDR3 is TGTGCCAGCAGACACAGGGGGCTGGAAGAGACCCAGTACTTC.

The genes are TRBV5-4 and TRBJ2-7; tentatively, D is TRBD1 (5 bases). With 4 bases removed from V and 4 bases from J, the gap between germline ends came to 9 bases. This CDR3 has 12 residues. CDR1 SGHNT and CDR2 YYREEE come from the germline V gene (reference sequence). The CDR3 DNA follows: TGTGCCAGCAGCCAGACAGATTACGAGCAGTACTTC. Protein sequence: CASSQTDYEQYF.

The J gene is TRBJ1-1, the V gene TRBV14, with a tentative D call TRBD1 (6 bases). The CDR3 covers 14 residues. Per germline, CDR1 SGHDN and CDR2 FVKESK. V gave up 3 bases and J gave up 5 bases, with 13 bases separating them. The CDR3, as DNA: TGTGCCAGCAGCCATTCAGGGGCTGCGACTGAAGCTTTCTTT. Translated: CASSHSGAATEAFF.

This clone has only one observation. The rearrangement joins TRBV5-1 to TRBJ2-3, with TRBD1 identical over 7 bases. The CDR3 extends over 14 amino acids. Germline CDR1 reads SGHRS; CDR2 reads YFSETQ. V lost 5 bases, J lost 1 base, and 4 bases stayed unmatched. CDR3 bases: TGCGCCAGCAGAGGAGGACAGGGCACAGATACGCAGTATTTT. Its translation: CASRGGQGTDTQYF.